This T cell receptor beta chain was profiled in a study of early T cells in non-severe SARS-CoV-2 infection. Study context: Whole-blood bulk RNA, unsorted, was sequenced, and chains were unpaired.

TCRdb re-derived calls from the 5' RACE reads in MiXCR, one entry per CDR3 protein. In the table there are under 80,000 distinct CDR3 sequences, around 10% of which are singletons. Per germline, CDR1 DFQATT and CDR2 SNEGSKA (reference sequence). V lost 2 bases, J lost 2 bases, and 6 bases lay in between. This CDR3 has 12 amino acids. This TCR was sampled from an adult who was a healthcare worker with PCR-confirmed SARS-CoV-2 infection or an uninfected control (not recorded which). This rearrangement joins TRBV20-1 to TRBJ2-5; D is uncertain. The sample was whole blood. The CDR3 sequence is CSARTVQETQYF. In nucleotides, the CDR3 is TGCAGTGCTAGAACGGTACAAGAGACCCAGTACTTC.